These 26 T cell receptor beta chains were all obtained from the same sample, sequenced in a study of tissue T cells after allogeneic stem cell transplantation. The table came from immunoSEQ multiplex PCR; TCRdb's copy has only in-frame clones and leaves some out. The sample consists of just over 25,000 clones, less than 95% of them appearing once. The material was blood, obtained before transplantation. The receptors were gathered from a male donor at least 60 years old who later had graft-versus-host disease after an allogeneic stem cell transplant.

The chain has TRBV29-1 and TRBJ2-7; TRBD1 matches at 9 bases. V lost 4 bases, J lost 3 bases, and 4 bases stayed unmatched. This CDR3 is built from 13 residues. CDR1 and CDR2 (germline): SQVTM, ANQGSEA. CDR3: CSVADRGIYEQYF. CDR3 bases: TGCAGCGTTGCGGACAGGGGAATCTACGAGCAGTACTTC.

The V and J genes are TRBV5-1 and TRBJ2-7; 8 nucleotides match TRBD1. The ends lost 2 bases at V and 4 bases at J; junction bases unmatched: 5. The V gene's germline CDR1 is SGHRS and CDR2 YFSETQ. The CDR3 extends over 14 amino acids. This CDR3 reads CASSFGQGVYEQYF. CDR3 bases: TGCGCCAGCAGCTTCGGACAGGGAGTTTACGAGCAGTACTTC.

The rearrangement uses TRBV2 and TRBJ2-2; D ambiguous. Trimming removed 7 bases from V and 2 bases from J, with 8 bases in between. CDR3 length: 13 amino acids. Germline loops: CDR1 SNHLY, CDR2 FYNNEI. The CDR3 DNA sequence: TGTGCCAGCAATTCCCTAAACACCGGGGAGCTGTTTTTT. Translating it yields CASNSLNTGELFF.

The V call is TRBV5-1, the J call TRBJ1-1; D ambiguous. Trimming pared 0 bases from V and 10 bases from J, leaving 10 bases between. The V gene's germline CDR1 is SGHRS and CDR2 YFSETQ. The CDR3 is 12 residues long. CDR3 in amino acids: CASSLDSRGAFF. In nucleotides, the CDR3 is TGCGCCAGCAGCTTGGACTCTCGCGGAGCTTTCTTT.

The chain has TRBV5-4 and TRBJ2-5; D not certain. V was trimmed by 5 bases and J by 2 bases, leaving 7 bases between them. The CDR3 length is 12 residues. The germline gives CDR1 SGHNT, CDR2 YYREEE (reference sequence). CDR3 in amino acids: CASRDIQETQYF. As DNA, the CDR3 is TGTGCCAGCAGAGATATACAAGAGACCCAGTACTTC.

CDR3 amino acids: CASSFGTGEDNYGYTF. Written as DNA, the CDR3 is TGTGCCAGCAGTTTCGGTACAGGGGAAGATAACTATGGCTACACCTTC. The J gene is TRBJ1-2, the V gene TRBV28; 7 bases are shared with TRBD1. With 3 bases clipped from V and 1 base from J, the junction kept 8 bases outside the gene matches. CDR1 and CDR2 (germline): MDHEN, SYDVKM. This CDR3 region has 16 residues.

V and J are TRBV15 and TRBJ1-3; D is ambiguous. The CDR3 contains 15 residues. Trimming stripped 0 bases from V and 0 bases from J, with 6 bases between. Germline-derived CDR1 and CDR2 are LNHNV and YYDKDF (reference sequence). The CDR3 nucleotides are TGTGCCACCAGCAGAGAAGGTTTCTCTGGAAACACCATATATTTT. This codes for CATSREGFSGNTIYF.

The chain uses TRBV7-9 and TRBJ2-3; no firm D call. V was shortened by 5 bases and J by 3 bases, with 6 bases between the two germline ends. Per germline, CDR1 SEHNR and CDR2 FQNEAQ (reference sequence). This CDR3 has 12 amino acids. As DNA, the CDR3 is TGTGCCAGCAGCACCGATACAGATACGCAGTATTTT. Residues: CASSTDTDTQYF.

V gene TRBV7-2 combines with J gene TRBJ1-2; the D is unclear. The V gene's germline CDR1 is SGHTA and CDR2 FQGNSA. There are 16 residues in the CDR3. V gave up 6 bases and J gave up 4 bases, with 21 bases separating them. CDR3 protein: CASRPSGRESAYGYTF. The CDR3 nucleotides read TGTGCCAGCAGACCAAGTGGTAGGGAAAGCGCCTATGGCTACACCTTC. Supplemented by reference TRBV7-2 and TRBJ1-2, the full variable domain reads GAGVSQSPSNKVTEKGKDVELRCDPISGHTALYWYRQSLGQGLEFLIYFQGNSAPDKSGLPSDRFSAERTGGSVSTLTIQRTQQEDSAVYLCASRPSGRESAYGYTFGSGTRLTVV.

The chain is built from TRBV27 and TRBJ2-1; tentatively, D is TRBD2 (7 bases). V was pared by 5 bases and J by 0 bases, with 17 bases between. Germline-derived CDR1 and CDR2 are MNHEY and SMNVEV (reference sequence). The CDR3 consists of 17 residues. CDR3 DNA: TGTGCCAGCAGTCCCGCTGGCGGGGGCAACTCCTACAATGAGCAGTTCTTC. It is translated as CASSPAGGGNSYNEQFF.

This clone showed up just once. The CDR3 reads CASSLEQGNTDTQYF. The DNA for the CDR3 is TGTGCCAGCAGTCTAGAGCAGGGAAACACAGATACGCAGTATTTT. V gene TRBV2 combines with J gene TRBJ2-3; possible D gene TRBD1, 5 bases. The germline V gene encodes CDR1 SNHLY and CDR2 FYNNEI. CDR3 size: 15 residues. V lost 5 bases and J 2 bases, leaving 14 bases between the germline ends.

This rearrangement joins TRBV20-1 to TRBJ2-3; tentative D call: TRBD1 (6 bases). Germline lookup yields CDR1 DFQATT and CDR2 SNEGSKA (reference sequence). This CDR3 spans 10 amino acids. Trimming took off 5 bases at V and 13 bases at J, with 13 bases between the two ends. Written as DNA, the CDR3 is TGCAGTGCTGCCCGGGACACGAAGTATTTT. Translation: CSAARDTKYF.

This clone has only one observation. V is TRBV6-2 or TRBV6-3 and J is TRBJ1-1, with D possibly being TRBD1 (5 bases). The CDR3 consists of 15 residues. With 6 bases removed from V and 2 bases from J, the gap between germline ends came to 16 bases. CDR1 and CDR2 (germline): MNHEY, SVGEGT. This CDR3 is CASSWGLGGNTEAFF. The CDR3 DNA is TGTGCCAGCAGCTGGGGGTTAGGCGGCAACACTGAAGCTTTCTTT.

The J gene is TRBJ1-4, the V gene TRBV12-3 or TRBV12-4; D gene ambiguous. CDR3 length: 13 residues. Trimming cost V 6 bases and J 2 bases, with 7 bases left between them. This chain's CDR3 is CASRRSTNEKLFF. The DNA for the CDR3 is TGTGCCAGCAGGAGAAGTACTAATGAAAAACTGTTTTTT.

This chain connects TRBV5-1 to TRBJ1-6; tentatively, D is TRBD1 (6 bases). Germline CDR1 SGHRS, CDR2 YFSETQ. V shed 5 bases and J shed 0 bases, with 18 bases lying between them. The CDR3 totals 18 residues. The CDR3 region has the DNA TGCGCCAGCAGTCCCACGTGGGACAAGAGCTCCTATAATTCACCCCTCCACTTT. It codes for CASSPTWDKSSYNSPLHF.

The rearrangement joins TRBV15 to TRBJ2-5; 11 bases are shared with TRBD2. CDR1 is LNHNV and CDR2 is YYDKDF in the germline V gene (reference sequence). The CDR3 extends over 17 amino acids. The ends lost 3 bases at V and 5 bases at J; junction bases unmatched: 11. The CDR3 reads CATSSPKTSGSLETQYF. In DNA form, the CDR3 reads TGTGCCACCAGCAGCCCAAAAACTAGCGGGAGTTTGGAGACCCAGTACTTC. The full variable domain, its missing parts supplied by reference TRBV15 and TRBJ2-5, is DAMVIQNPRYQVTQFGKPVTLSCSQTLNHNVMYWYQQKSSQAPKLLFHYYDKDFNNEADTPDNFQSRRPNTSFCFLDIRSPGLGDTAMYLCATSSPKTSGSLETQYFGPGTRLLVL.

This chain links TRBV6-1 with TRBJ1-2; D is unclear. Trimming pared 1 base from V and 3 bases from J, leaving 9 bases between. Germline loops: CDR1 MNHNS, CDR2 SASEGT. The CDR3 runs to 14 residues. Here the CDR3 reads CASSEVGRYYGYTF. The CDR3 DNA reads TGTGCCAGCAGTGAAGTAGGGAGATACTATGGCTACACCTTC.

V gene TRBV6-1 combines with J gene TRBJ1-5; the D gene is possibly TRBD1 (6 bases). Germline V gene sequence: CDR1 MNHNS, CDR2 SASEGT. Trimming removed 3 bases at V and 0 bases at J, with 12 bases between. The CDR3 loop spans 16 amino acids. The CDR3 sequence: CASSELSGVSNQPQHF. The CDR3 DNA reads TGTGCCAGCAGTGAGCTCTCAGGGGTTAGCAATCAGCCCCAGCATTTT.

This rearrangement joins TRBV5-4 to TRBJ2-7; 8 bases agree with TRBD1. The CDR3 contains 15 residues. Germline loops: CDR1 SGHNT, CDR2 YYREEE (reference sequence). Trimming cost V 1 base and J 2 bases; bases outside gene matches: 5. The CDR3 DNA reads TGTGCCAGCAGCTTGCAGGACAGGGTAGCCTACGAGCAGTACTTC. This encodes CASSLQDRVAYEQYF. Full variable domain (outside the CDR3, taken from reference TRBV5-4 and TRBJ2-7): ETGVTQSPTHLIKTRGQQVTLRCSSQSGHNTVSWYQQALGQGPQFIFQYYREEENGRGNFPPRFSGLQFPNYSSELNVNALELDDSALYLCASSLQDRVAYEQYFGPGTRLTVT.

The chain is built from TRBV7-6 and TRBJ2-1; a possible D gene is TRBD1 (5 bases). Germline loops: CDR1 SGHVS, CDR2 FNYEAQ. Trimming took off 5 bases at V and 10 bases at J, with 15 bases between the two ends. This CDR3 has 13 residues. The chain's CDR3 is CASSGAVRWEQFF. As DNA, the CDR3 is TGTGCCAGCAGCGGGGCGGTCCGGTGGGAGCAGTTCTTC. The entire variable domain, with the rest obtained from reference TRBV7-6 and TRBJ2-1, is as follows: GAGVSQSPRYKVTKRGQDVALRCDPISGHVSLYWYRQALGQGPEFLTYFNYEAQQDKSGLPNDRFSAERPEGSISTLTIQRTEQRDSAMYRCASSGAVRWEQFFGPGTRLTVL.

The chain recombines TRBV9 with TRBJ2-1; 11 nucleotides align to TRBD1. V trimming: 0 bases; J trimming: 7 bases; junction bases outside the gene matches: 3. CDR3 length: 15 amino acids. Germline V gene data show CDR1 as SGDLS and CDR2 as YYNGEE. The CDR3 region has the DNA TGTGCCAGCAGCGTAGTCGGGACAGGGGGTAATGAGCAGTTCTTC. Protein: CASSVVGTGGNEQFF.

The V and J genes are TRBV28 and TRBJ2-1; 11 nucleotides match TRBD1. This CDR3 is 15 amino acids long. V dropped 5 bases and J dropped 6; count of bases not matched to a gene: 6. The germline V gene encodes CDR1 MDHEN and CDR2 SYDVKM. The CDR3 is CASSVGQGAINEQFF. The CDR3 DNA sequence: TGTGCCAGCAGTGTCGGACAGGGGGCAATCAATGAGCAGTTCTTC.

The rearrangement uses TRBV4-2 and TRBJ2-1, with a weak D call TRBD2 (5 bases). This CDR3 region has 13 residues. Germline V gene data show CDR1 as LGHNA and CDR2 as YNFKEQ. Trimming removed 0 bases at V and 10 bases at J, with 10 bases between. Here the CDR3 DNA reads TGTGCCAGCAGCCAAGATAGGAGAGGGGAGCAGTTCTTC. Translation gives CASSQDRRGEQFF.

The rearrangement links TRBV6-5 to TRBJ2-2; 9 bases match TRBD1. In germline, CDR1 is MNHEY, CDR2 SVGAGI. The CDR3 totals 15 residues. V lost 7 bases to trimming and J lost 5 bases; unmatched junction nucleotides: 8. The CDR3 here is CASTRGQGWTGELFF. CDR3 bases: TGTGCCAGCACCAGGGGACAGGGTTGGACCGGGGAGCTGTTTTTT.

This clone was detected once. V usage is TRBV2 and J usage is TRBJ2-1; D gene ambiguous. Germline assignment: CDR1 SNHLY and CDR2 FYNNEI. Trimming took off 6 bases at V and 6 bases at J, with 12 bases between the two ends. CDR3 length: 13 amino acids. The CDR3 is CASRVAIGNEQFF. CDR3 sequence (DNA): TGTGCCAGCAGGGTCGCCATCGGCAATGAGCAGTTCTTC.

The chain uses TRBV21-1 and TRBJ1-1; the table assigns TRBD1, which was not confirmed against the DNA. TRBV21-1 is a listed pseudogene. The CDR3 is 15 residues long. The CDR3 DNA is TGTGCCAGCAGCAAGCCCTCAGGGATCATGACTGAAGCTTTCTTT. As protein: CASSKPSGIMTEAFF.